A selection of T cell receptor beta chains follows, all from one sample in a study of shared clonotypes between healthy human individuals. Measured with immunoSEQ multiplex PCR; TCRdb has only the in-frame clones, and not every one. In the table there are roughly 850,000 clones, 96% of which are singletons. The material sequenced was naive CD8+ T cells sorted from blood. The receptors were gathered from a man aged 25 to 40 in good health. The CDR3 runs from the conserved cysteine through the conserved F or W. D genes are given only for firm matches. The size field is filled for only some rows; it gives once, few, many or a size class.

TRBV5-1	once	TRBJ1-1	TRBD1	TGCGCCAGCTCTCTCCGCGCAGGGGGCACAGACACTGAAGCTTTCTTT	CASSLRAGGTDTEAFF
TRBV6-1	.	TRBJ2-7	.	TGTGCCAGCAGACGGCTGGCTAGCCGGACCTACGAGCAGTACTTC	CASRRLASRTYEQYF
TRBV2	.	TRBJ2-1	.	TGTGCCAGCAGTGTGACGGTCGGGGACACACAGTACAATGAGCAGTTCTTC	CASSVTVGDTQYNEQFF
TRBV29-1	.	TRBJ2-1	TRBD2	TGCAGCGCAAGAGGAACTATCACTAGCGGGCGAACCTACAATGAGCAGTTCTTC	CSARGTITSGRTYNEQFF
TRBV10-3	.	TRBJ2-1	TRBD1	TGTGCCATCAGTCCATGGGACAGGGGGAGCTCCTACAATGAGCAGTTCTTC	CAISPWDRGSSYNEQFF
TRBV6-6	.	TRBJ2-1	.	TGTGCCAGCAGTTACCTTTACAATGAGCAGTTCTTC	CASSYLYNEQFF
TRBV7-9	.	TRBJ2-7	TRBD1	TGTGCCAGCAGCCTCGACAGGGGCGTGATGTACGAGCAGTACTTC	CASSLDRGVMYEQYF
TRBV27	.	TRBJ2-7	.	TGTGCCAGCAGTTTAACCGGTTCCGAGCAGTACTTC	CASSLTGSEQYF
TRBV11-2	.	TRBJ2-3	.	TGTGCCAGCAGCTCGCCACTAGCTAGAATCACAGATACGCAGTATTTT	CASSSPLARITDTQYF
TRBV30	.	TRBJ1-3	.	TGTGCCTGGTTGAGGGGGTATGGTGGAAACACCATATATTTT	CAWLRGYGGNTIYF
TRBV4-1	.	TRBJ2-5	TRBD2	TGCGCCAGCAGCCAAGGTAACGACCTAGCGGGAGAGACCCAGTACTTC	CASSQGNDLAGETQYF
TRBV10-2	.	TRBJ2-7	TRBD2	TGCGCCAGCACCTCCGGACTAGCGGATTTCTACGAGCAGTACTTC	CASTSGLADFYEQYF
TRBV7-9	once	TRBJ2-3	.	TGTGCCAGCAGCTTAGAATCCAGGGTGACAGATACGCAGTATTTT	CASSLESRVTDTQYF
TRBV4-1	.	TRBJ2-3	.	TGCGCCAGCAGCGCGTCAGATACGCAGTATTTT	CASSASDTQYF
TRBV11-2	.	TRBJ2-5	.	TGTGCCAGCAGCTTAGGCTCGGGACGGACAAGCCCAGAGACCCAGTACTTC	CASSLGSGRTSPETQYF
TRBV6-6	once	TRBJ2-3	.	TGTGCCAGTTCGTGGACTGACGCTACGCAGTATTTT	CASSWTDATQYF
TRBV6-5	.	TRBJ1-5	.	TGTGCCAGCAGTTACACCAACAGTCAGCCCCAGCATTTT	CASSYTNSQPQHF
TRBV7-2	.	TRBJ1-1	.	TGTGCCAGCAGCTTAGGAACACAGGAAGCTTTCTTT	CASSLGTQEAFF
TRBV7-9	.	TRBJ2-7	TRBD1	TGTGCCAGCAGCGCGCGACAGGGTGAGGGTTACGAGCAGTACTTC	CASSARQGEGYEQYF
TRBV6-6	.	TRBJ2-7	.	TGTGCCAGCAAGCCGGGGGCCTACGAGCAGTACTTC	CASKPGAYEQYF
TRBV7-9	.	TRBJ2-7	.	TGTGCCAGCAGCCCTTTGGACTACGAGCAGTACTTC	CASSPLDYEQYF
TRBV7-9	.	TRBJ2-2	.	TGTGCCAGCACCCGACTACGGGAATACCACACCGGGGAGCTGTTTTTT	CASTRLREYHTGELFF
TRBV28	.	TRBJ1-1	.	TGTGCCAGCGAGAGGACCGTCCCAATGAACACTGAAGCTTTCTTT	CASERTVPMNTEAFF
TRBV5-6	.	TRBJ1-5	TRBD1	TGTGCCAGCAGCTCCGGACAGGAAGGCAATCAGCCCCAGCATTTT	CASSSGQEGNQPQHF
TRBV9	.	TRBJ2-2	.	TGTGCCAGCAGCGTAGCTACGAGAGGCACCGGGGAGCTGTTTTTT	CASSVATRGTGELFF
TRBV10-3	.	TRBJ2-2	.	TGTGCCATCAGTGAAGGCAGCCCCGGGGAGCTGTTTTTT	CAISEGSPGELFF
TRBV9	.	TRBJ2-2	.	TGTGCCAGCAGCCCTGGAGGGGGCGGAGGCGGGGAGCTGTTTTTT	CASSPGGGGGGELFF
TRBV28	once	TRBJ2-7	.	TGTGCCAGCAGTTTCGGGGGTATCAGGCCCTACGAGCAGTACTTC	CASSFGGIRPYEQYF
TRBV25-1	.	TRBJ2-3	TRBD2	TGTGCCAGCAGTGAATATAGAGCGGGAGGCGGCACAGATACGCAGTATTTT	CASSEYRAGGGTDTQYF
TRBV13	.	TRBJ2-7	TRBD1	TGTGCCAGCAGCCTCCCCGGGACAGAGACCTACGAGCAGTACTTC	CASSLPGTETYEQYF
TRBV4-3	.	TRBJ2-7	.	TGCGCCAGCAGCCAAGATTGGGCAGGGGCTCCCTACGAGCAGTACTTC	CASSQDWAGAPYEQYF
TRBV7-9	.	TRBJ2-5	TRBD2	TGTGCCAGCAGCCGTCGGACTAGCGGGAAAGAGACCCAGTACTTC	CASSRRTSGKETQYF
TRBV18	.	TRBJ2-7	.	TGTGCCAGCTCACCAATAAGGGTATCCTCTTACGAGCAGTACTTC	CASSPIRVSSYEQYF
TRBV14	few	TRBJ2-1	.	TGTGCCAGCAGCCAAGCCTACAATGAGCAGTTCTTC	CASSQAYNEQFF
TRBV21-1	.	TRBJ1-5	.	TGTGCCAGCAGCAAAAGCATGCGCTTTCACGGGGATCAGCCCCAGCATTTT	CASSKSMRFHGDQPQHF
TRBV5-6	.	TRBJ2-7	.	TGTGCCAGCAGCTTGGATAGTATAGTCAACGAGCAGTACTTC	CASSLDSIVNEQYF
TRBV10-3	.	TRBJ2-5	.	TGTGCCATCAGCGACGGGACCCAGTACTTC	CAISDGTQYF
TRBV6-5	.	TRBJ2-5	.	TGTGCCAGCAGTTACCTAGAGACCCAGTACTTC	CASSYLETQYF
TRBV11-3	.	TRBJ2-3	TRBD2	TGTGCCAGCAGCTTGACTAGCGCGAGCACAGATACGCAGTATTTT	CASSLTSASTDTQYF
TRBV19	.	TRBJ2-7	.	TGTGCCAGTAGTCCTCAGGCTGCTATGCACGAGCAGTACTTC	CASSPQAAMHEQYF
TRBV10-3	.	TRBJ1-1	.	TGTGCCATCAGGGAAGGGGGGACGAACACTGAAGCTTTCTTT	CAIREGGTNTEAFF
TRBV28	.	TRBJ1-1	.	TGTGCCAGCAGTTTCAGGGCGTCAGCTTTTAACACTGAAGCTTTCTTT	CASSFRASAFNTEAFF
TRBV5-6	.	TRBJ2-1	.	TGTGCCAGCAGCGAAATGACAGAAGGCAAGTACAATGAGCAGTTCTTC	CASSEMTEGKYNEQFF
TRBV7-9	.	TRBJ2-1	TRBD2	TGTGCCAGCTTGGGGACTAGCGGGAAGCAGTTCTTC	CASLGTSGKQFF
TRBV7-9	.	TRBJ1-2	.	TGTGCCAGCAGCCCCCCAAAAGTATACTATGGCTACACCTTC	CASSPPKVYYGYTF
TRBV11-2	once	TRBJ2-7	TRBD1	TGTGCCAGCAGCTTAGAAGGGGGCTTGGCCTACGAGCAGTACTTC	CASSLEGGLAYEQYF
TRBV7-9	.	TRBJ2-7	.	TGTGCCAGCAGCTTAGACAGGGCCAACGAGCAGTACTTC	CASSLDRANEQYF
TRBV7-9	.	TRBJ2-5	.	TGTGCCAGCAGCCCTGCGACAGTAGAAGAGACCCAGTACTTC	CASSPATVEETQYF
TRBV27	.	TRBJ2-1	.	TGTGCCAGCAGTGACAATCAACCCCTCTACAATGAGCAGTTCTTC	CASSDNQPLYNEQFF
TRBV27	.	TRBJ2-7	.	TGTGCCAGCAGTTCCAGAGTTTCCTCCTACGAGCAGTACTTC	CASSSRVSSYEQYF
TRBV6-4	.	TRBJ1-1	.	TGTGCCAGCAGTCGCGGGCAGGGGATCGCTTTCTTT	CASSRGQGIAFF
TRBV30	.	TRBJ1-3	.	TGTGCCTGGAGTGTGGGAATTGGAAACACCATATATTTT	CAWSVGIGNTIYF